This passage covers 7 T cell receptor beta chains from one sample sequenced in a study of T cells after yellow fever vaccination. TCRdb called the 5' RACE reads again in MiXCR, with one record for every CDR3 protein. The sample has about 320,000 distinct CDR3 sequences; approximately 7% are singletons. The sequencing used PBMCs, collected about 41 days after the first yellow fever vaccination. The receptors were gathered from a man younger than 30 who received the YFV17D yellow fever vaccine.

This chain joins TRBV2 and TRBJ2-1; TRBD1 matches at 9 bases. V shed 2 bases, J shed 12 bases, and the junction held 11 bases outside the gene matches. The CDR3 covers 15 residues. From germline, CDR1 is SNHLY and CDR2 FYNNEI. The CDR3 is CASSEWTGEGDGQFF. CDR3 nucleotides: TGTGCCAGCAGTGAATGGACAGGGGAAGGCGATGGGCAGTTCTTC.

The V call is TRBV5-1, the J call TRBJ2-3; TRBD2 agrees at 12 bases. The CDR3 consists of 16 residues. CDR1 is SGHRS, CDR2 YFSETQ, per germline. J was trimmed by 4 bases and V by 1 base; bases with no gene match: 4. In DNA form, the CDR3 reads TGCGCCAGCAGCTTGCCTAGCGGGGGGGTCCCAGATACGCAGTATTTT. Its translation: CASSLPSGGVPDTQYF.

The sample holds many counts of this clonotype. V and J are TRBV5-1 and TRBJ1-4; 10 nucleotides align to TRBD1. CDR3 length: 14 amino acids. Germline assignment: CDR1 SGHRS and CDR2 YFSETQ. The trim removed 4 bases at V and 7 bases at J, leaving 4 bases unmatched. The DNA of the CDR3 is TGCGCCAGCAGCATCCGGGACAGGGGTGAAAAACTGTTTTTT. This sequence encodes CASSIRDRGEKLFF.

This clonotype appeared many times. This chain joins TRBV7-9 and TRBJ1-1, with D unclear. V lost 7 bases, J lost 8 bases, and 20 bases lay in between. This CDR3 has 14 residues. CDR1 and CDR2 from the germline V gene are SEHNR and FQNEAQ (reference sequence). CDR3 region: CASIQTGLGREAFF. CDR3 DNA: TGTGCCAGCATCCAAACGGGGTTAGGCAGGGAAGCTTTCTTT.

The chain is built from TRBV11-2 and TRBJ2-2; D gene ambiguous. The V end lost 6 bases, the J end lost 6 bases, and 8 bases lay between the germline ends. Germline values: CDR1 SGHAT, CDR2 FQNNGV. CDR3 length equals 12 residues. The CDR3 spells CASRPQPGELFF. The CDR3 coding sequence is TGTGCCAGCAGGCCGCAACCCGGGGAGCTGTTTTTT.

This clonotype was detected ten times or more. The CDR3 DNA sequence: TGCGCCAGCAGCTTGACTAGCGGGGCGAATGAGCAGTTCTTC. Residues: CASSLTSGANEQFF. V usage is TRBV5-1 and J usage is TRBJ2-1, with 10 bases that match TRBD2. CDR1 and CDR2 from the germline V gene are SGHRS and YFSETQ. CDR3 length: 14 amino acids. V lost 1 base and J lost 7; bases outside the gene matches: 2.

The sample holds a few counts of this clonotype. The V and J genes are TRBV5-1 and TRBJ2-5; 7 bases match TRBD1. The CDR3 length is 14 residues. Germline V gene sequence: CDR1 SGHRS, CDR2 YFSETQ. J lost 1 base, V lost 4 bases, and 4 bases had no gene match. CDR3 sequence reads: CASSPDRLQETQYF. The CDR3 nucleotides read TGCGCCAGCAGCCCGGACAGGCTCCAAGAGACCCAGTACTTC.